One T cell receptor beta chain is described in this entry. The junction shows a germline mismatch at one end, possibly a read error. Across 18 months, stable Graves' hyperthyroidism was marked by no progression to ophthalmopathy. Germline values: CDR1 LNHNV, CDR2 YYDKDF (reference sequence). This CDR3 contains 12 residues. Regions amplified from RNA transcripts were the TCR beta CDR3 regions. HTBI primers were employed in a first-round RT-PCR of the TCR CDR3. One entry per CDR3 protein results from TCRdb running MiXCR on the multiplex PCR reads. The table records about 560,000 distinct CDR3 sequences, roughly 14% of them present only once. This entry is derived from a study of T cells in Graves' hyperthyroidism and ophthalmopathy. Study-wide background: The authors collected peripheral blood at initial diagnosis, before any treatment.

The specimen sequenced was blood. V gene TRBV15 combines with J gene TRBJ1-2; D gene uncertain. The sequence derives from a woman aged 25 to 45 with Graves' hyperthyroidism. This chain's CDR3 is CAISRDHYGYTF. The CDR3 nucleotides are TGTGCCATCAGCAGAGATCACTATGGCTACACCTTC. Looking up the rest from reference TRBV15 and TRBJ1-2 gives the full variable domain: DAMVIQNPRYQVTQFGKPVTLSCSQTLNHNVMYWYQQKSSQAPKLLFHYYDKDFNNEADTPDNFQSRRPNTSFCFLDIRSPGLGDTAMYLCAISRDHYGYTFGSGTRLTVV.